This T cell receptor beta chain emerged from a study of cytomegalovirus exposure and HLA in healthy donors. Across the study: Unique TCRs from HLA-typed donors, 75 million to 100 million of them, were held in an early data release. When 350 to 500 donors were genotyped, 81% of them were found to fall in the Caucasian-associated ancestry cluster.

CDR1 SGHAT and CDR2 FQNNGV come from the germline V gene. V shed 6 bases and J shed 8 bases, with 16 bases lying between them. The CDR3 runs 13 residues. Study-wide points: With later analysis, a missense DCLRE1C variant became linked to TCR beta V- and J-gene trimming. Immune exposure information comprised only CMV serostatus.

A remark on this clone: Its specificity is not known.

The primer mix had 60 Vbeta and 13 Jbeta primers. The repertoire was sequenced with immunoSEQ multiplex PCR; TCRdb's copy has only in-frame clones and lacks some. The table has more than 150,000 clones, roughly 75% seen once; the top ten hold about 1.9%. The genes are TRBV11-2 and TRBJ1-2; weak D call: TRBD1 (5 bases). The receptor was isolated from a woman in her 30s in good health and CMV-seronegative. The sequenced material came from PBMCs. In nucleotides, the CDR3 is TGTGCCAGCAGTGACAGTGGAGGGCTGGGCTACACCTTC. Its translation is CASSDSGGLGYTF.